The 10 T cell receptor beta chains below were found in one sample sequenced in a study of blood T cell repertoires in COVID-19. Measured with immunoSEQ multiplex PCR; TCRdb has only the in-frame clones, and not every one. The sample carries under 300,000 clones, 75% to 90% recorded once. Sequences were obtained from PBMCs or T cells enriched from blood (not recorded which). These receptors were taken from a young woman with acute COVID-19.

V and J are TRBV3-1 (or the pseudogene TRBV3-2) and TRBJ1-2; D possibly corresponds to TRBD1 (6 bases). The CDR3 extends over 17 amino acids. Germline V gives CDR1 LGHDT, CDR2 YNNKEL (reference sequence). The V end lost 4 bases, the J end lost 4 bases, and 22 bases lay between the germline ends. Written as DNA, the CDR3 is TGTGCCAGCAGCCTCTACGGGGGGCGAACCTACACCTATGGCTACACCTTC. Protein: CASSLYGGRTYTYGYTF.

The chain recombines TRBV18 with TRBJ1-5, with a tentative D call TRBD1 (6 bases). This CDR3 has 13 residues. V was trimmed by 5 bases and J by 5 bases, leaving 10 bases between them. Looked up from germline, CDR1 is KGHSH and CDR2 is LQKENI. CDR3 DNA sequence: TGTGCCAGCTCAAAGGACAGACATCAGCCCCAGCATTTT. Residues: CASSKDRHQPQHF.

The V gene is TRBV11-3, the J gene TRBJ2-1; D is possibly TRBD1 (5 bases). The V gene's germline CDR1 is SGHNT and CDR2 YENEEA. The CDR3 runs to 15 residues. The V end lost 5 bases, the J end lost 0 bases, and 11 bases lay between the germline ends. The CDR3 DNA is TGTGCCAGCAGCCAAGGGGTCAGCTCCTACAATGAGCAGTTCTTC. This sequence encodes CASSQGVSSYNEQFF.

This chain joins TRBV20-1 and TRBJ1-2; no firm D call. Germline CDR1 and CDR2: DFQATT and SNEGSKA (reference sequence). This CDR3 has 11 residues. Trimming left V 2 bases short and J 8 bases short, with 9 bases between. The CDR3: CSARTVGGYTF. DNA for the CDR3: TGCAGTGCTAGAACAGTAGGAGGCTACACCTTC.

This clone was counted between two and nine times. V gene TRBV6-5 combines with J gene TRBJ1-2; D may be TRBD1 (6 bases). The CDR3 runs to 16 residues. Looked up from germline, CDR1 is MNHEY and CDR2 is SVGAGI. The germline V and J ends were trimmed by 0 bases and 4 bases, with 15 bases remaining between them. CDR3 residues: CASSYSTAGEGYGYTF. The CDR3 nucleotides read TGTGCCAGCAGTTACTCGACGGCAGGGGAGGGCTATGGCTACACCTTC.

The genes are TRBV2 and TRBJ1-6; the match to TRBD1 covers 9 bases. Per the germline V gene, CDR1 is SNHLY and CDR2 is FYNNEI. The trim removed 7 bases at V and 6 bases at J, leaving 13 bases unmatched. The CDR3 has 17 residues. CDR3 in amino acids: CASTNPTGGLGNSPLHF. CDR3 coding DNA: TGTGCCAGCACCAACCCGACAGGGGGGCTGGGTAATTCACCCCTCCACTTT.

This clone has only one observation. J is TRBJ1-1 and V is TRBV30; D unclear. Germline V gene lookup returns CDR1 GTSNPN and CDR2 SVGIG (reference sequence). CDR3 size: 13 residues. V was pared by 3 bases and J by 1 base, with 9 bases between. The CDR3 nucleotides are TGTGCCTGGAGCGAGGGAGGGAACACTGAAGCTTTCTTT. Protein sequence: CAWSEGGNTEAFF.

The gene calls are TRBV2 and TRBJ2-7; weak D call: TRBD1 (5 bases). The CDR3 is 11 amino acids. From germline, CDR1 is SNHLY and CDR2 FYNNEI. V lost 5 bases, J lost 6 bases, and 8 bases lay in between. In DNA form, the CDR3 reads TGTGCCAGCAGTTTGCAGGGCGAGCAGTACTTC. It codes for CASSLQGEQYF.

In DNA, the CDR3 is TGTGCCAGCAGACCCGACAGAAGCTCCTACGAGCAGTACTTC. Its protein is CASRPDRSSYEQYF. This chain joins TRBV6-5 and TRBJ2-7, with D perhaps matching TRBD1 (5 bases). Germline CDR1 is MNHEY and CDR2 is SVGAGI. Between the trimmed V and J ends, which lost 6 bases and 0 bases, there was a span of 12 bases. There are 14 residues in the CDR3.

The chain carries TRBV9 and TRBJ2-3, with TRBD2 matching over 9 bases. The CDR3 runs 15 residues. Germline-derived CDR1 and CDR2 are SGDLS and YYNGEE. V lost 3 bases, J lost 4 bases, and 6 bases stayed unmatched. The CDR3 nucleotides read TGTGCCAGCAGCGGCCGCGGGGGGGTCTCAGATACGCAGTATTTT. It codes for CASSGRGGVSDTQYF.